The present T cell receptor beta chain was sequenced within a study of T cell changes during pregnancy in multiple sclerosis. Some clones are missing from TCRdb's copy, which holds only in-frame ones; the method was immunoSEQ multiplex PCR. The sample consists of approximately 120,000 clones, roughly 95% of them appearing once. The receptor's source is a female donor with multiple sclerosis, enrolled in a pregnancy study. The sample consisted of peripheral blood, taken after pregnancy.

CDR3 DNA sequence: TGTGCCAGTAGCCCCGGGGTTAATAGCAATCAGCCCCAGCATTTT. It translates to CASSPGVNSNQPQHF. The V gene is TRBV19, the J gene TRBJ1-5; D is unclear. The germline V gene encodes CDR1 LNHDA and CDR2 SQIVND (reference sequence). The V and J ends lost 6 bases and 0 bases respectively, with 12 bases between them. The CDR3 has 15 amino acids.